One and the same sample provided the 22 T cell receptor beta chains below, sequenced in a study of blood T cells in healthy people across ages. The authors ran a second PCR of 7 to 11 cycles using a sample-barcoded 5' primer and a J-beta primer mix. TCRdb re-called the 5' RACE reads with MiXCR, one entry per CDR3 protein. Of about 670,000 distinct CDR3 sequences listed, roughly 41% were seen once; the top ten hold 25% to 30%. Sequenced sample: blood. These receptors were taken from a man aged 80 or over in good health.

This chain connects TRBV20-1 to TRBJ2-7, with 7 bases matching TRBD2. The CDR3 totals 15 residues. Germline values: CDR1 DFQATT, CDR2 SNEGSKA (reference sequence). V lost 2 bases and J lost 3; bases outside the gene matches: 10. In DNA, the CDR3 is TGCAGTGCTAGAAATGTTGAGGGAGGGGACTACGAGCAGTACTTC. As protein: CSARNVEGGDYEQYF.

The V gene is TRBV20-1, the J gene TRBJ1-6, with D uncertain. In germline, CDR1 is DFQATT, CDR2 SNEGSKA (reference sequence). The CDR3 length is 14 residues. Trimming removed 3 bases at V and 7 bases at J, with 13 bases between. DNA of the CDR3: TGCAGTGCTAGTAGCTCTGGGAACAATTCACCCCTCCACTTT. It yields the protein CSASSSGNNSPLHF.

This sequence joins TRBV18 and TRBJ2-5; 8 nucleotides line up with TRBD1. With V trimmed by 0 bases and J by 0 bases, 3 bases remained unmatched. Germline V lookup: CDR1 KGHSH, CDR2 LQKENI. The CDR3 is 16 amino acids. The CDR3 DNA reads as TGTGCCAGCTCACCACCTTGGACAGGGAACCAAGAGACCCAGTACTTC. This codes for CASSPPWTGNQETQYF.

The chain couples TRBV28 to TRBJ2-7; the D gene is possibly TRBD1 (5 bases). V was pared by 1 base and J by 0 bases, with 13 bases between. There are 16 residues in the CDR3. In germline, CDR1 is MDHEN, CDR2 SYDVKM. CDR3 coding DNA: TGTGCCAGCAGTTTATTAGGGGCAGCCAGCTCCTACGAGCAGTACTTC. This codes for CASSLLGAASSYEQYF.

V and J are TRBV10-3 and TRBJ2-7; the D call may be TRBD1 or TRBD2 (5 bases each). Germline CDR1 and CDR2: ENHRY and SYGVKD. V shed 6 bases and J shed 5 bases, with 8 bases lying between them. This CDR3 has 11 residues. The DNA of the CDR3 is TGTGCCATCAGAGGGGACCACGAGCAGTACTTC. It translates to CAIRGDHEQYF.

V and J are TRBV20-1 and TRBJ1-5; tentatively, D is TRBD1 (5 bases). Germline V gene lookup returns CDR1 DFQATT and CDR2 SNEGSKA (reference sequence). This CDR3 is built from 14 residues. Trimming stripped 1 base from V and 5 bases from J, with 12 bases between. The CDR3 here is CSARAPGPDQPQHF. CDR3 DNA: TGCAGTGCTAGAGCCCCAGGGCCGGATCAGCCCCAGCATTTT.

The chain uses TRBV4-1 and TRBJ2-4; 12 positions agree with TRBD1. The V gene end was trimmed by 0 bases and the J gene end by 1 base; junction bases not matched to a gene: 10. Germline V gene data show CDR1 as MGHRA and CDR2 as YSYEKL. The CDR3 totals 20 residues. The CDR3: CASSQDGGTGGVWAKNIQYF. DNA of the CDR3: TGCGCCAGCAGCCAAGATGGCGGGACAGGGGGCGTCTGGGCCAAAAACATTCAGTACTTC.

The chain couples TRBV9 to TRBJ2-5; 10 nucleotides align to TRBD2. TRBJ2-7 explains the end of the DNA better; the J call may be wrong. The germline V gene encodes CDR1 SGDLS and CDR2 YYNGEE. The CDR3 totals 16 residues. CDR3 in DNA: TGTGCCAGCAGCGCTACTGAAGCGGGAGGGCCTCGCGAGCAGTACTTC. It specifies CASSATEAGGPREQYF.

The gene calls are TRBV9 and TRBJ2-3; no clear D. This CDR3 has 15 residues. V was clipped by 2 bases and J by 4 bases, with 14 bases between them. CDR1 SGDLS and CDR2 YYNGEE come from the germline V gene. The CDR3 nucleotides are TGTGCCAGCAGCGTGACCACGCCTTCCCCAGATACGCAGTATTTT. Translation: CASSVTTPSPDTQYF.

The chain joins TRBV3-1 to TRBJ2-1, with 9 bases fitting TRBD2. The CDR3 length is 14 residues. The germline CDR1 and CDR2 sequences are LGHDT and YNNKEL (reference sequence). V lost 2 bases, J lost 11 bases, and 7 bases stayed unmatched. The CDR3 reads CASSQRLAGTQQFF. CDR3 coding DNA: TGTGCCAGCAGCCAACGGCTAGCGGGGACTCAGCAGTTCTTC.

The chain recombines TRBV7-9 with TRBJ2-5; TRBD2 might be the D (5 bases). Trimming removed 4 bases at V and 3 bases at J, with 6 bases between. CDR1 and CDR2 (germline): SEHNR, FQNEAQ (reference sequence). The CDR3 covers 12 residues. This CDR3 is CASSYGEETQYF. The CDR3 DNA reads TGTGCCAGCAGCTACGGGGAAGAGACCCAGTACTTC.

CDR3 in amino acids: CASSQEQSSEQFF. CDR3 bases: TGTGCCAGCAGCCAAGAACAGTCGTCGGAGCAGTTCTTC. The gene calls are TRBV4-2 and TRBJ2-1, with D uncertain. V was trimmed by 0 bases and J by 10 bases, leaving 10 bases between them. The CDR3 is made up of 13 amino acids. Germline CDR1 is LGHNA and CDR2 is YNFKEQ.

This chain joins TRBV28 and TRBJ2-3; a possible D gene is TRBD2 (5 bases). The CDR3 loop spans 13 amino acids. The V end was cut by 8 bases, the J end by 5 bases, with 14 bases between. CDR1 and CDR2 (germline): MDHEN, SYDVKM. CDR3 bases: TGTGCCAGCTTTGAGCTTGGGAGAGATACGCAGTATTTT. Protein product: CASFELGRDTQYF.

This clonotype has more than one count but fewer than ten. This chain joins TRBV7-3 and TRBJ2-6, with 11 positions matching TRBD1. Germline values: CDR1 SGHTA, CDR2 FQGTGA. This CDR3 is 18 amino acids long. The ends lost 3 bases at V and 1 base at J; junction bases unmatched: 5. The CDR3 here is CASSLDRGPYSGANVLTF. CDR3 DNA: TGTGCCAGCAGCTTGGACAGGGGGCCGTATTCTGGGGCCAACGTCCTGACTTTC.

The chain couples TRBV27 to TRBJ2-3, with unresolved D. The CDR3 totals 13 residues. Germline-derived CDR1 and CDR2 are MNHEY and SMNVEV (reference sequence). V lost 6 bases and J 4 bases, leaving 11 bases between the germline ends. As DNA, the CDR3 is TGTGCCAGCAGGCCGTTGGCCTCAGATACGCAGTATTTT. Protein product: CASRPLASDTQYF.

The rearrangement uses TRBV11-1 and TRBJ2-3, with unresolved D. CDR1 and CDR2 (germline): SGHAT, FQDESV (reference sequence). This CDR3 comprises 12 residues. V lost 1 base and J lost 7, with 6 bases in between. The CDR3 loop is CASSLEGNTQYF. In DNA form, the CDR3 reads TGTGCCAGCAGCTTAGAAGGCAATACGCAGTATTTT.

This clonotype was seen more than once but under ten times. The rearrangement uses TRBV21-1 and TRBJ2-5; the table's D call, TRBD1, was not checked against the DNA. TRBV21-1 is annotated as a pseudogene. CDR3 length: 14 residues. CDR3 DNA sequence: TGTGCCAGCAGCAACGGGGCAGCCCAAGAGACCCAGTACTTC. This translates into CASSNGAAQETQYF.

A word on this clonotype: A much larger clonotype is one base distant, so this may be a read error. The chain links TRBV7-2 to TRBJ2-6; the D is unclear. Germline values: CDR1 SGHTA, CDR2 FQGNSA. V was trimmed by 5 bases and J by 2 bases, leaving 7 bases between them. CDR3 length: 14 residues. The CDR3 protein is CASSKCPGANVLTF. The CDR3 DNA reads TGTGCCAGCAGCAAATGCCCTGGGGCCAACGTCCTGACTTTC.

This clonotype was detected ten times or more. The chain combines TRBV4-2 with TRBJ2-3; D gene unclear. V was cut by 4 bases and J by 6 bases, with 11 bases left in between. Germline V gene sequence: CDR1 LGHNA, CDR2 YNFKEQ. This CDR3 region has 13 residues. The CDR3 DNA reads TGTGCCAGCAGCCCGGGCCCTGGGGATACGCAGTATTTT. Amino acids: CASSPGPGDTQYF.

This chain joins TRBV20-1 and TRBJ2-7; TRBD1 or TRBD2 may be the D gene (6 bases each). The CDR3 is 12 amino acids. Germline values: CDR1 DFQATT, CDR2 SNEGSKA (reference sequence). CDR3 sequence (DNA): TGCAGGGGGGGCGGCCCAGGTTACGAGCAGTACTTC. It yields the protein CRGGGPGYEQYF.

The chain uses TRBV20-1 and TRBJ2-5, with TRBD2 matching over 7 bases. Near its end, the DNA agrees better with TRBJ2-7, so the J call may be wrong. This CDR3 contains 16 residues. Germline loops: CDR1 DFQATT, CDR2 SNEGSKA (reference sequence). The DNA for the CDR3 is TGCAGTGCTTTAGGCTCGACGGGAGGAGTACTGGTCGAGCAGTACTTC. This sequence encodes CSALGSTGGVLVEQYF.

This clonotype was observed many times. V gene TRBV11-2 combines with J gene TRBJ2-3, with D unclear. The CDR3 spans 13 residues. Trimming stripped 1 base from V and 4 bases from J, with 6 bases between. From germline, CDR1 is SGHAT and CDR2 FQNNGV. CDR3 DNA sequence: TGTGCCAGCAGCTTAGTGGTGGCAGATACGCAGTATTTT. Translating gives CASSLVVADTQYF.